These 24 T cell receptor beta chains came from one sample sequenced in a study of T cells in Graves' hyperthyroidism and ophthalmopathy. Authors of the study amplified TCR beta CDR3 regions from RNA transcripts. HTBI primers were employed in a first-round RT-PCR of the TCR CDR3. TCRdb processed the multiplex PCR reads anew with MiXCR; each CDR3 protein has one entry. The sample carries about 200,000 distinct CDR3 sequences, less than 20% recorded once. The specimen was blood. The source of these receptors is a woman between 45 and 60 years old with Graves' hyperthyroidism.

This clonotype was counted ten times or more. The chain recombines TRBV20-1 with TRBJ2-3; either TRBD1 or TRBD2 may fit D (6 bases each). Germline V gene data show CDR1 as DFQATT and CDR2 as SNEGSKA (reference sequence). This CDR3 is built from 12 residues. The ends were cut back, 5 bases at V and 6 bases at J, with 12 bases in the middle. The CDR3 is CSAPTGRDTQYF. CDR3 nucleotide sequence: TGCAGTGCTCCCACAGGGAGGGATACGCAGTATTTT.

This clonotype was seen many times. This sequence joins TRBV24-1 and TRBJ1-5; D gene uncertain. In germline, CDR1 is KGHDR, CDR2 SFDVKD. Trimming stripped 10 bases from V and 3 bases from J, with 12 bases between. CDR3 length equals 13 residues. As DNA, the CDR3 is TGTGCCACTTCCTCCGGGAACAATCAGCCCCAGCATTTT. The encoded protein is CATSSGNNQPQHF.

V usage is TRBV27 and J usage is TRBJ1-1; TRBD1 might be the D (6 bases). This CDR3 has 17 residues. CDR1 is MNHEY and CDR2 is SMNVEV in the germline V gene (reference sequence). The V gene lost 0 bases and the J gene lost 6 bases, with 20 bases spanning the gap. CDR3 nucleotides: TGTGCCAGCAGTTTATCGGCAGGGGACCCAAGGCGGTCTGAAGCTTTCTTT. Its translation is CASSLSAGDPRRSEAFF.

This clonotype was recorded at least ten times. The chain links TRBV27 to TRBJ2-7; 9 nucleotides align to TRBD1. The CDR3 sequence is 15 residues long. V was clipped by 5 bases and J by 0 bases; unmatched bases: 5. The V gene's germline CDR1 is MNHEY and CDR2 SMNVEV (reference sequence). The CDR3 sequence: CASSPDRGSSYEQYF. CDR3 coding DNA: TGTGCCAGCAGTCCCGACAGGGGGTCCTCCTACGAGCAGTACTTC.

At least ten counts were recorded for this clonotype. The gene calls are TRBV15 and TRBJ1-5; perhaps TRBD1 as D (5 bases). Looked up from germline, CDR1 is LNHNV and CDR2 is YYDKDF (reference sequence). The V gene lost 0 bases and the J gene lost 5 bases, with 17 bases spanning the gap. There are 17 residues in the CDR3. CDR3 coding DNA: TGTGCCACCAGCAGAGATCGAAGTAAAGGGGCGGATCAGCCCCAGCATTTT. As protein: CATSRDRSKGADQPQHF.

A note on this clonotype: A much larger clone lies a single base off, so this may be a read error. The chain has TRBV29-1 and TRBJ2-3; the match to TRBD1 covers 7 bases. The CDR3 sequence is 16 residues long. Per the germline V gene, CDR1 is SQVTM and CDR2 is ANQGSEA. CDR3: CSVERSPGQSTDMQYF. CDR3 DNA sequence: TGCAGCGTTGAGCGGTCCCCGGGACAGAGCACAGATATGCAGTATTTT.

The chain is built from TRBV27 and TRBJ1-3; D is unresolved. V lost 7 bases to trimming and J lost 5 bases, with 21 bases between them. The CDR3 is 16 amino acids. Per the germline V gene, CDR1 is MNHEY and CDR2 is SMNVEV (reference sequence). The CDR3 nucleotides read TGTGCCAGCACCTTAACCTATCGTAGATCGAGAAACACCATATATTTT. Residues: CASTLTYRRSRNTIYF.

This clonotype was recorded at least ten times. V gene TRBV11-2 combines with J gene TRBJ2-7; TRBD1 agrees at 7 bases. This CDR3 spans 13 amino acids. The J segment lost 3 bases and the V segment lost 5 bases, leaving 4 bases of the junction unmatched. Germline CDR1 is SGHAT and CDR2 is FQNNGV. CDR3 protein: CASSQRQGYEQYF. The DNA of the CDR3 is TGTGCCAGCAGCCAGAGACAGGGCTACGAGCAGTACTTC.

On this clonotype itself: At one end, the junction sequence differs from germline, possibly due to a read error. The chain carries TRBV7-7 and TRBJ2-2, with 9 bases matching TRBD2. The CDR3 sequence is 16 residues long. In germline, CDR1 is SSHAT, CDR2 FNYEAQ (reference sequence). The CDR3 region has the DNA TGTGCTAGCAGCTTGTCGGCTAGCGGGATGGTCAGGGAGCTGTTTTTT. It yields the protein CASSLSASGMVRELFF.

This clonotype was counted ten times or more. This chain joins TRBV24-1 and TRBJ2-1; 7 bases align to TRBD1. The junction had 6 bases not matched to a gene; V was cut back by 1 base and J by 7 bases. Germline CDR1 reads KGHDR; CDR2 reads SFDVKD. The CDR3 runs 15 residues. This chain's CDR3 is CATSDFGQVGNEQFF. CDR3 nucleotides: TGTGCCACCAGTGATTTCGGACAGGTTGGTAATGAGCAGTTCTTC.

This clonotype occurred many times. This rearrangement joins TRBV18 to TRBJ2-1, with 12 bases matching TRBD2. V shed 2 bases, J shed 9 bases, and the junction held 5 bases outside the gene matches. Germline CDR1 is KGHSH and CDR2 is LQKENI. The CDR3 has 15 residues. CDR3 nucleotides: TGTGCCAGCTCACCAGGACTAGCGGGGAATGGTGAGCAGTTCTTC. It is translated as CASSPGLAGNGEQFF.

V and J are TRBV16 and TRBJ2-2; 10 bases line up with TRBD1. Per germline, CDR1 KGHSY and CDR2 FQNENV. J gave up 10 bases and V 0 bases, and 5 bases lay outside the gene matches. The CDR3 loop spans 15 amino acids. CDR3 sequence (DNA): TGTGCCAGCAGCCAATCCGGGACAGGGGCCGAGGAGCTGTTTTTT. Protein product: CASSQSGTGAEELFF.

CDR3 nucleotide sequence: TGTGCCAGCAGGGACCGCAACGGAGAGACCCAGTACTTC. Its protein product is CASRDRNGETQYF. The rearrangement joins TRBV2 to TRBJ2-5; no reliable D call. Between the trimmed V and J ends, which lost 6 bases and 4 bases, there was a span of 12 bases. The germline V gene encodes CDR1 SNHLY and CDR2 FYNNEI. The CDR3 is 13 residues long. The full variable domain, its missing parts supplied by reference TRBV2 and TRBJ2-5, is EPEVTQTPSHQVTQMGQEVILRCVPISNHLYFYWYRQILGQKVEFLVSFYNNEISEKSEIFDDQFSVERPDGSNFTLKIRSTKLEDSAMYFCASRDRNGETQYFGPGTRLLVL.

The CDR3 nucleotides read TGTGCCAGCAGCGACAGCTTACCATCGAACACCGGGGAGCTGTTTTTT. Translation: CASSDSLPSNTGELFF. The gene calls are TRBV11-3 and TRBJ2-2; possible D gene TRBD1, 5 bases. Germline V gives CDR1 SGHNT, CDR2 YENEEA. The CDR3 length is 16 residues. The V and J ends lost 5 bases and 0 bases respectively, with 13 bases between them.

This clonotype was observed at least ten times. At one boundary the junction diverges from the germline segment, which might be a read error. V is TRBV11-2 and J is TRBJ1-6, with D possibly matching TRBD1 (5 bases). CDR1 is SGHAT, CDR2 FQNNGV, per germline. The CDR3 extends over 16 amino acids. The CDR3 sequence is CASSLDSHSYNSPLHF. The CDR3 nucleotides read TGTGCCAGCAGCCTAGACAGCCACTCCTATAATTCACCCCTCCACTTT.

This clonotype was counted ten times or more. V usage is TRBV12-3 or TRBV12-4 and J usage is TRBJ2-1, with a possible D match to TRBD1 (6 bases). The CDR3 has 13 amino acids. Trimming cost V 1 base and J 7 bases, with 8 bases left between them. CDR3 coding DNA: TGTGCCAGCAGTTTAGGGGACACTAATGAGCAGTTCTTC. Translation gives CASSLGDTNEQFF.

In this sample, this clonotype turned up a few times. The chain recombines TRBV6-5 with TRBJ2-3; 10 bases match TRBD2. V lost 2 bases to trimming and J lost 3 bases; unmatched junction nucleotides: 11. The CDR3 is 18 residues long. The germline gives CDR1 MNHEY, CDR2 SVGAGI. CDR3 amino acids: CASSYRLAGDVGTDTQYF. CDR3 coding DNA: TGTGCCAGCAGTTACCGGCTAGCGGGAGATGTGGGGACAGATACGCAGTATTTT.

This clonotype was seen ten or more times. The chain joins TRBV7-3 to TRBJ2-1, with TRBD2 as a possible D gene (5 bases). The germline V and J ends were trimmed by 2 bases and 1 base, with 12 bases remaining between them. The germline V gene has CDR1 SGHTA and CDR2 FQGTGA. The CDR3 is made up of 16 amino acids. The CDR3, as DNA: TGTGCCAGCAGCTTATTCGGGGTGTCATCCTACAATGAGCAGTTCTTC. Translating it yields CASSLFGVSSYNEQFF.

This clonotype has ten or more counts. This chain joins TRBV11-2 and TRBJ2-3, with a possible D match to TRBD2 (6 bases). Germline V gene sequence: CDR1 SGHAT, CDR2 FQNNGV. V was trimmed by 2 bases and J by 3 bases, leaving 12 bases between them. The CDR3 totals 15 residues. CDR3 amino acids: CASSLPGTPTDTQYF. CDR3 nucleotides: TGTGCCAGCAGCTTACCCGGGACTCCAACAGATACGCAGTATTTT.

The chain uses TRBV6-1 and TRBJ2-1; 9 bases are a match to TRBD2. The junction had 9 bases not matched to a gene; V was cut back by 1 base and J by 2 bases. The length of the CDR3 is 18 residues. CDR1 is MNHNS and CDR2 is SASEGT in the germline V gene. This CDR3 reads CASSEGWSGRSPYNEQFF. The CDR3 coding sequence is TGTGCCAGCAGTGAAGGTTGGAGCGGGAGGAGTCCCTACAATGAGCAGTTCTTC.

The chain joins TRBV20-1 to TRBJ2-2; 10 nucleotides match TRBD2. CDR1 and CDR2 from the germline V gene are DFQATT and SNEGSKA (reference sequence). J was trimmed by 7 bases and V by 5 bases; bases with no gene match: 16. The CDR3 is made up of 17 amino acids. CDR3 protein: CSALRTSGPVFGGELFF. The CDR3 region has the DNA TGCAGTGCTCTTCGGACTAGCGGTCCTGTGTTCGGCGGGGAGCTGTTTTTT.

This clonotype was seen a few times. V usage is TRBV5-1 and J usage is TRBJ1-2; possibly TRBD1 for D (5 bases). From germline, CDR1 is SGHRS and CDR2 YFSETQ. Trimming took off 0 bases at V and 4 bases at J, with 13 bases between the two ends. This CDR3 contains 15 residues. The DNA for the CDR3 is TGCGCCAGCAGCTTGGTCCAGGGAGTGGCCTATGGCTACACCTTC. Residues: CASSLVQGVAYGYTF.

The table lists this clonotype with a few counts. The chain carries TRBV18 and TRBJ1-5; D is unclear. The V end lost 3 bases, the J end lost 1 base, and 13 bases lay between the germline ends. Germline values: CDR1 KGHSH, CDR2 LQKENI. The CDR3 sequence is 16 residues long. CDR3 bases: TGTGCCAGCTCACCGGTTGCAGGAGGGAGCAATCAGCCCCAGCATTTT. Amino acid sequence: CASSPVAGGSNQPQHF.

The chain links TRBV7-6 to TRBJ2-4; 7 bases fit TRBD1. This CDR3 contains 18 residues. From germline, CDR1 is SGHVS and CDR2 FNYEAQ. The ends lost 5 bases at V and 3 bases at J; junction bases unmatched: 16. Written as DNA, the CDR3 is TGTGCCAGCAGCCGGCGGAAGAAGAGACAGGGTGTCAAAAACATTCAGTACTTC. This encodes CASSRRKKRQGVKNIQYF.